This TCR beta chain was sequenced for a study of cytomegalovirus exposure and HLA in healthy donors. The PCR made use of 60 Vbeta and 13 Jbeta primers. Data came from immunoSEQ multiplex PCR; TCRdb stores just in-frame clones and leaves some out. Of over 100,000 clones in the sample, about 10% were seen once. General study findings and limits: According to the study, 160 or so TCR beta chains were cytomegalovirus-associated. Across donors, sequencing depth was assumed by presence/absence analyses to be roughly uniform.

Nominally healthy donors provided the samples, though records likely missed some immune exposures. Details on this clone: The antigen is unknown.

Germline values: CDR1 SGHVS, CDR2 FQNEAQ. The CDR3 spans 15 residues. V was pared by 4 bases and J by 1 base, with 13 bases between. Sequenced input: PBMCs. The V call is TRBV7-8, the J call TRBJ1-1; D unresolved. This clonotype was sampled from a woman between 40 and 55 years old in good health and CMV-seropositive. CDR3 DNA sequence: TGTGCCAGCAGCTCAAGACTCCATCAGAACACTGAAGCTTTCTTT. It translates to CASSSRLHQNTEAFF.